These 24 T cell receptor beta chains were sequenced from one sample in a study of breast tumors, draining lymph nodes, adjacent tissues. One entry per CDR3 protein results from TCRdb running MiXCR on the multiplex PCR reads. There are roughly 14,000 distinct CDR3 sequences in the sample; roughly 52% occur only once, and about 30% lies in the top ten. The sequencing input was tumor-adjacent breast tissue. These receptors all come from a female donor with breast cancer. Some clones in this sample may be carry-over from other donors' samples.

This rearrangement joins TRBV29-1 to TRBJ1-1, with 7 bases lining up with TRBD1. The V and J ends lost 5 bases and 1 base, in that order; junction bases with no gene match: 1. This CDR3 spans 12 amino acids. Per germline, CDR1 SQVTM and CDR2 ANQGSEA. CDR3 coding DNA: TGCAGCGTTTGGGACAGGAACACTGAAGCTTTCTTT. Its translation: CSVWDRNTEAFF.

This clonotype has ten or more counts. This sequence joins TRBV28 and TRBJ2-7, with 10 bases lining up with TRBD1. The trim removed 2 bases at V and 1 base at J, leaving 2 bases unmatched. Germline CDR1 MDHEN, CDR2 SYDVKM. This CDR3 has 15 amino acids. CDR3 DNA sequence: TGTGCCAGCAGTTTACCGGGACAGGGGTCCTACGAGCAGTACTTC. Its protein is CASSLPGQGSYEQYF. The full variable domain, its missing parts supplied by reference TRBV28 and TRBJ2-7, is DVKVTQSSRYLVKRTGEKVFLECVQDMDHENMFWYRQDPGLGLRLIYFSYDVKMKEKGDIPEGYSVSREKKERFSLILESASTNQTSMYLCASSLPGQGSYEQYFGPGTRLTVT.

This clonotype was detected ten times or more. This chain links TRBV19 with TRBJ2-1, with D perhaps TRBD1 or TRBD2 (5 bases each). Trimming stripped 5 bases from V and 7 bases from J, with 15 bases between. The length of the CDR3 is 14 residues. The germline gives CDR1 LNHDA, CDR2 SQIVND (reference sequence). CDR3 sequence (DNA): TGTGCCAGTAGTTCCTATCGGGACCCAAATGAGCAGTTCTTC. Translation: CASSSYRDPNEQFF.

The chain employs TRBV9 and TRBJ2-7; 9 positions match TRBD2. With V trimmed by 4 bases and J by 2 bases, 7 bases remained unmatched. Germline CDR1 reads SGDLS; CDR2 reads YYNGEE. The CDR3 runs to 15 residues. The CDR3 region has the DNA TGTGCCAGCAGCCCGTCCGGGACTAGCACCTACGAGCAGTACTTC. Translation: CASSPSGTSTYEQYF.

The sample holds many counts of this clonotype. The V call is TRBV6-5, the J call TRBJ2-1; the D is unclear. Germline-derived CDR1 and CDR2 are MNHEY and SVGAGI. Trimming removed 5 bases at V and 1 base at J, with 6 bases between. The CDR3 runs 13 residues. The CDR3 nucleotides are TGTGCCAGCAGTACCCAGTCCTACAATGAGCAGTTCTTC. Translating it yields CASSTQSYNEQFF.

This chain uses TRBV20-1 with TRBJ2-5, with 9 bases fitting TRBD2. The CDR3 contains 16 residues. Trimming cost V 0 bases and J 3 bases; bases outside gene matches: 8. CDR1 and CDR2 from the germline V gene are DFQATT and SNEGSKA (reference sequence). This CDR3 reads CSARDSGGASEETQYF. In DNA form, the CDR3 reads TGCAGTGCTAGAGATAGCGGGGGTGCTAGCGAAGAGACCCAGTACTTC.

The chain is built from TRBV25-1 and TRBJ2-7; 7 bases are a match to TRBD1. This CDR3 has 17 amino acids. Trimming removed 5 bases from V and 2 bases from J; junction bases left unmatched: 15. Germline V gene data show CDR1 as MGHDK and CDR2 as SYGVNS. The CDR3 here is CASSPQTGTAFTYEQYF. CDR3 nucleotides: TGTGCCAGCAGTCCTCAAACCGGGACAGCTTTTACCTACGAGCAGTACTTC.

V gene TRBV29-1 combines with J gene TRBJ1-2, with 7 bases aligning to TRBD1. The CDR3 loop spans 14 amino acids. From germline, CDR1 is SQVTM and CDR2 ANQGSEA. V shed 5 bases and J 4 bases; nucleotides not matched to a gene: 10. The CDR3 DNA reads TGCAGCGTTTCAGGGCAGGGGGATGCCTATGGCTACACCTTC. This sequence encodes CSVSGQGDAYGYTF.

There are a few counts of this clonotype. This chain connects TRBV7-2 to TRBJ1-2; D is perhaps TRBD1 (5 bases). Per the germline V gene, CDR1 is SGHTA and CDR2 is FQGNSA. Trimming cost V 3 bases and J 4 bases, with 12 bases left between them. The CDR3 runs to 14 residues. In DNA form, the CDR3 reads TGTGCCAGCAGCTTGGGACCCAAAACCTATGGCTACACCTTC. It specifies CASSLGPKTYGYTF.

The V and J genes are TRBV5-1 and TRBJ1-2, with 11 bases fitting TRBD1. Trimming cost V 4 bases and J 6 bases; bases outside gene matches: 17. This CDR3 has 18 residues. From germline, CDR1 is SGHRS and CDR2 YFSETQ. The DNA of the CDR3 is TGCGCCAGCAGCCCTGAATCTCGGCGGACAGGGGGCGAAGATGGCTACACCTTC. This translates into CASSPESRRTGGEDGYTF.

J is TRBJ2-3 and V is TRBV2; the D gene is possibly TRBD1 (6 bases). The CDR3 loop spans 15 amino acids. Trimming pared 4 bases from V and 4 bases from J, leaving 15 bases between. Germline V gives CDR1 SNHLY, CDR2 FYNNEI. DNA of the CDR3: TGTGCCAGCAGTGGATTCGAGGGGGTGGCAGATACGCAGTATTTT. It encodes CASSGFEGVADTQYF.

A word on this clonotype: A much larger clone is a single base away; this may be a read error. The chain joins TRBV7-9 to TRBJ2-4, with 9 nucleotides matching TRBD1. Germline V gene sequence: CDR1 SEHNR, CDR2 FQNEAQ (reference sequence). This CDR3 region has 15 residues. The CDR3 spells CASSLPGQGKNIQHF. The CDR3 DNA reads as TGTGCCAGCAGCTTACCCGGACAGGGGAAAAACATTCAGCACTTC.

V usage is TRBV29-1 and J usage is TRBJ2-3; tentative D call: TRBD2 (5 bases). Germline V gives CDR1 SQVTM, CDR2 ANQGSEA. V was shortened by 7 bases and J by 0 bases, with 14 bases between the two germline ends. This CDR3 is built from 14 residues. The CDR3, as DNA: TGCAGCGCCAACGGACTGTCTAGCACAGATACGCAGTATTTT. Translating it yields CSANGLSSTDTQYF.

The chain employs TRBV5-1 and TRBJ2-7; 9 nucleotides align to TRBD2. V shed 0 bases and J 2 bases; nucleotides not matched to a gene: 3. Germline-derived CDR1 and CDR2 are SGHRS and YFSETQ. There are 15 residues in the CDR3. CDR3 sequence reads: CASSLALAGTYEQYF. The CDR3 DNA reads as TGCGCCAGCAGCTTGGCGCTAGCGGGAACCTACGAGCAGTACTTC.

The chain combines TRBV19 with TRBJ2-2; 11 positions match TRBD2. The germline V gene encodes CDR1 LNHDA and CDR2 SQIVND (reference sequence). The junction had 11 bases not matched to a gene; V was cut back by 9 bases and J by 2 bases. The CDR3 contains 17 residues. The DNA of the CDR3 is TGTGCCAGCCTACCTTACGGGACTAGCGGCAACACCGGGGAGCTGTTTTTT. This codes for CASLPYGTSGNTGELFF.

V gene TRBV2 combines with J gene TRBJ1-6; D is ambiguous. The CDR3 totals 14 residues. Trimming removed 5 bases at V and 6 bases at J, with 11 bases between. From germline, CDR1 is SNHLY and CDR2 FYNNEI. CDR3 DNA: TGTGCCAGCAGTCCAAGGATCGGTAATTCACCCCTCCACTTT. This translates into CASSPRIGNSPLHF.

The chain has TRBV11-2 and TRBJ2-7, with TRBD1 identical over 9 bases. Germline V gives CDR1 SGHAT, CDR2 FQNNGV. The CDR3 is 13 amino acids. Written as DNA, the CDR3 is TGTGCTAGCGCCGGGACAGGGTGCTACGAGCAGTACTTC. Translating it yields CASAGTGCYEQYF.

This clonotype has more than one count but fewer than ten. The genes are TRBV7-8 and TRBJ2-7, with D possibly matching TRBD2 (6 bases). The V gene lost 0 bases and the J gene lost 2 bases, with 14 bases spanning the gap. CDR1 is SGHVS and CDR2 is FQNEAQ in the germline V gene. The CDR3 extends over 16 amino acids. CDR3 coding DNA: TGTGCCAGCAGCTTAGCTCCGGGACTTCCGACCTACGAGCAGTACTTC. Its translation: CASSLAPGLPTYEQYF.

This clonotype was counted once. CDR3 protein: CASSYGTSGGTDTQYF. CDR3 DNA sequence: TGTGCCAGCAGCTACGGGACTAGCGGGGGGACAGATACGCAGTATTTT. The rearrangement links TRBV11-3 to TRBJ2-3; 15 nucleotides align to TRBD2. Germline V gene data show CDR1 as SGHNT and CDR2 as YENEEA. Trimming took 4 bases from V and 3 from J; bases not matched to a gene: 2. This CDR3 contains 16 residues.

This clonotype has just a few counts. The CDR3 does not close with the conserved phenylalanine or tryptophan, likely indicating a read error. The rearrangement uses TRBV11-3 and TRBJ2-2; TRBD1 aligns across 8 bases. Germline V gene sequence: CDR1 SGHNT, CDR2 YENEEA. This CDR3 spans 15 amino acids. CDR3 loop: CACRLGQGTTGELFC. The CDR3, as DNA: TGTGCCTGCAGGCTCGGACAGGGAACGACCGGGGAGCTGTTTTGT.

The V and J genes are TRBV19 and TRBJ1-5, with 9 bases matching TRBD1. Germline CDR1 reads LNHDA; CDR2 reads SQIVND (reference sequence). The J segment lost 1 base and the V segment lost 6 bases, leaving 7 bases of the junction unmatched. This CDR3 has 16 amino acids. CDR3 nucleotides: TGTGCCAGTAGGACACAGGGGGCGGGAAGCAATCAGCCCCAGCATTTT. This encodes CASRTQGAGSNQPQHF.

J is TRBJ1-5 and V is TRBV12-3 or TRBV12-4; D is undetermined. The CDR3 runs to 15 residues. V lost 6 bases and J 2 bases, leaving 14 bases between the germline ends. CDR3 nucleotides: TGTGCCAGCAGCCCTACCGGAATGGGCAATCAGCCCCAGCATTTT. It yields the protein CASSPTGMGNQPQHF.

This clonotype has ten or more counts. This could be a read error, since a much larger clone is one nucleotide away. This sequence joins TRBV20-1 and TRBJ1-2; no firm D call. CDR3 length: 12 residues. The germline V gene has CDR1 DFQATT and CDR2 SNEGSKA (reference sequence). The CDR3 sequence is CSASQAPRGSTF. CDR3 coding DNA: TGCAGTGCTAGTCAGGCTCCCCGCGGCTCCACCTTC.

This clonotype has only a few counts. The chain couples TRBV6-1 to TRBJ2-1; a weak D match, TRBD2 (6 bases). Trimming shortened V by 5 bases and J by 4 bases, and 12 bases separated the two germline ends. This CDR3 is built from 14 residues. Per the germline V gene, CDR1 is MNHNS and CDR2 is SASEGT. The CDR3 nucleotides read TGTGCCAGCAGTCAGCTAGCGTTATACAATGAGCAGTTCTTC. Translated, it gives CASSQLALYNEQFF.